Described below is a single T cell receptor (beta chain) sequence and its context. The antigen it binds to is not known. Nothing much larger sits one base from this clone, and base qualities are not available. Looking up the germline V gene (reference sequence) yields CDR1 LNHDA and CDR2 SQIVND. V is trimmed back by 3 bases and J by 0 bases, and the junction contains 5 bases that no gene match accounts for. Taken from cysteine to phenylalanine, the CDR3 has 17 residues. The entry retains the CDR3 DNA only, 51 bases that are in frame from base 1. This sample is part of a study of neurological immune-mediated disorders (dated by TCRdb to between 2019 and 2020). A note on the overall study: Using UMI-based sequencing, the study compared peripheral blood TCR-beta repertoires from patients with HTLV-I-associated myelopathy (HAM/TSP), patients with multiple sclerosis, and healthy controls. The approximately 110 TCR-beta libraries included longitudinal samples, technical triplicates and paired sorted CD4+ and CD8+ T-cell subsets alongside PBMC samples. The cohort included 60 to 70 subjects: about 15 with HAM/TSP, about 34 with multiple sclerosis, and around 20 healthy controls.

The paper as a whole reports these results and caveats: The highest TCR clonal expansion was observed in HAM/TSP patients, whereas the lowest was observed in MS patients, even when compared with healthy controls. No identical CDR3 amino acid sequences were found to be shared among expanded clones across subjects, suggesting that TCR-beta repertoires were private in all groups.

cDNA was synthesized by template-switch 5'RACE using a primer carrying a 10-nucleotide random unique molecular identifier by which each TCR transcript was tagged. Over 180 million TCR-beta sequences, covering 15-18 subjects, were produced in each sequencing run. The RNeasy kit was used to extract total RNA. Using the KAPA Real-time Library Amplification kit, TCR-beta VDJ regions were amplified with primers for the TCR constant region and the 5'RACE anchor. A first PCR added sample indexes and Illumina adaptors, and a second PCR then raised library yield. After Ampure bead purification, the TCR product of roughly 650 bp was size-selected on a 2% E-gel SizeSelection system. Before pooling, libraries had their quality checked on a Bioanalyzer, their concentration measured with Qubit, and their quantity determined with the Kapa Library Quantification kit. An Illumina HiSeq 2500 sequenced the libraries paired-end 2 x 150 bp. To increase sequence diversity, roughly 24-31% phiX was spiked into each library pool. On the study's bioinformatics: Quality-filtered reads were processed with the UMI-based MiGEC pipeline, and over 80% of raw TCR sequences were removed by the MiGEC pipeline during error correction. VDJ genes were aligned to IMGT germline references, and clonotypes were defined by unique CDR3 amino acid sequence plus V-J genes. Clonal expansion, Shannon diversity, and CDR3 relatedness (CalcPairwiseDistances, ClusterSamples) were evaluated with VDJtools, and phylogenetic trees were built with CLCbio workbench. A clone was classed as expanded if it had 8 or more unique UMIs, a cutoff based on coefficient-of-variation modelling across technical triplicates. TCRdb trimmed public reads at Q25 via fastp, called clones via MiXCR and kept in-frame beta chains. Each entry merges the rows of one CDR3 protein and shows their most common DNA and genes. The authors' filters were not applied to this entry. The sample table shows roughly 18,000 distinct CDR3 sequences, and approximately 26% are seen once. The ten largest clones take up roughly 34% of the sample.

Unsorted PBMC libraries were generated from 2 million PBMCs stored in RNAlater at -80 °C until RNA extraction. Peripheral blood was subjected to Ficoll-Hypaque density gradient centrifugation to isolate PBMCs, which were then cryopreserved in liquid nitrogen. This chain is built from TRBV19 and TRBJ2-3; 11 bases in the middle match TRBD1. Material: PBMCs. This receptor was taken from a man aged 50 to 59 with HTLV-1-associated myelopathy (HAM/TSP). CDR3 protein: CASSMLGQGVSTDTQYF. The DNA sequence reads TGTGCCAGTAGTATGCTGGGACAGGGGGTGAGCACAGATACGCAGTATTTT.